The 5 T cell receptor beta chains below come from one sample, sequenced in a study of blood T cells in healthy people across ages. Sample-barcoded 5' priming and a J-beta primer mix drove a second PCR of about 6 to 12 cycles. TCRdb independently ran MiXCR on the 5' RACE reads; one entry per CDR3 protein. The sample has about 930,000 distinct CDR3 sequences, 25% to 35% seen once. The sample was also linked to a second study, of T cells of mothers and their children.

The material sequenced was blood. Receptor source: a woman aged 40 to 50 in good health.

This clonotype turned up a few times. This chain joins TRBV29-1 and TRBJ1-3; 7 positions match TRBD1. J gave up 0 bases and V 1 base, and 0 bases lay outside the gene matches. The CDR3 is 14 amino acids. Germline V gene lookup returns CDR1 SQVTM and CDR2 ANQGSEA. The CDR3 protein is CSVEGDSSGNTIYF. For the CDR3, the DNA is TGCAGCGTTGAAGGGGACAGCTCTGGAAACACCATATATTTT.

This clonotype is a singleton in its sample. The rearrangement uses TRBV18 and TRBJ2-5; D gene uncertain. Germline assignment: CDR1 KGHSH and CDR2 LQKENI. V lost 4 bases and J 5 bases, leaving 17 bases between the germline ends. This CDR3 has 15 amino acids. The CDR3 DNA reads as TGTGCCAGCTCACAAGGTAGCTCCGCGGCGGAGACCCAGTACTTC. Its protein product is CASSQGSSAAETQYF.

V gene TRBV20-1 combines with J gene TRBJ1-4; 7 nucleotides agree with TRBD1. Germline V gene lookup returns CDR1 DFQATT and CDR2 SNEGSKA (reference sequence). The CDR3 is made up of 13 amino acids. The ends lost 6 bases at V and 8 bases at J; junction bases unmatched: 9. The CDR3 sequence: CSATQGPEEKLFF. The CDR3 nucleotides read TGCAGTGCCACACAGGGGCCCGAGGAAAAACTGTTTTTT.

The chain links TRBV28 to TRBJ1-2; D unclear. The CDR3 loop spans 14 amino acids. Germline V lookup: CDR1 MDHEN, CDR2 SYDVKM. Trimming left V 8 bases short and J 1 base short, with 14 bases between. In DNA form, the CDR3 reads TGTGCCAGCGGGATGGCTGGTCTTAACTATGGCTACACCTTC. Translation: CASGMAGLNYGYTF.

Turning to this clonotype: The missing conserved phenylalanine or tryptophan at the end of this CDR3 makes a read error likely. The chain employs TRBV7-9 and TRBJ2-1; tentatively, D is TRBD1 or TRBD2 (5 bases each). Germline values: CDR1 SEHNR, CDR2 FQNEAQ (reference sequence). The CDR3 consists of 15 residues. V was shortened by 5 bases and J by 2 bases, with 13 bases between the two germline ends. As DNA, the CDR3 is TGTGCCAGCAGCCCCCCGCAGGGACCCTACAATGAGCAGTTCTTA. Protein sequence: CASSPPQGPYNEQFL.